Each of the 10 T cell receptor beta chains below was sequenced from the same sample in a study of T cells in Graves' hyperthyroidism and ophthalmopathy. Amplification of TCR beta CDR3 regions used RNA as the template. With the HTBI primer set, the TCR CDR3 went through a first round of RT-PCR. MiXCR, applied by TCRdb to the multiplex PCR reads, yields one record per CDR3 protein. The sample lists fewer than 700,000 distinct CDR3 sequences; roughly 15% were seen once. Sequenced sample: blood. The receptors derive from a woman younger than 45 with Graves' hyperthyroidism.

This clonotype was picked up a small number of times. This chain links TRBV7-3 with TRBJ2-3; 8 bases map to TRBD2. The ends lost 3 bases at V and 6 bases at J; junction bases unmatched: 8. The CDR3 runs to 15 residues. The germline CDR1 and CDR2 sequences are SGHTA and FQGTGA. The CDR3 DNA sequence: TGTGCCAGCAGCTTCGGGGGGGGGGGCCGTGATACGCAGTATTTT. Amino acid sequence: CASSFGGGGRDTQYF.

Many counts were recorded for this clonotype. The chain has TRBV7-2 and TRBJ2-1; D unclear. Germline V gene sequence: CDR1 SGHTA, CDR2 FQGNSA. Trimming removed 1 base from V and 0 bases from J, with 13 bases in between. The CDR3 covers 17 residues. The CDR3 reads CASSLGVRRSSYNEQFF. CDR3 nucleotide sequence: TGTGCCAGCAGCTTAGGCGTTCGACGGAGCTCCTACAATGAGCAGTTCTTC.

In this sample, this clonotype turned up a few times. The CDR3 spells CASSSHRTGELFF. The CDR3, as DNA: TGTGCCAGCAGTTCTCACAGAACCGGGGAGCTGTTTTTT. The V and J genes are TRBV28 and TRBJ2-2; no clear D gene. Trimming left V 4 bases short and J 5 bases short, with 8 bases between. This CDR3 is 13 amino acids long. The germline CDR1 and CDR2 sequences are MDHEN and SYDVKM. Complete variable domain (other parts from reference TRBV28 and TRBJ2-2): DVKVTQSSRYLVKRTGEKVFLECVQDMDHENMFWYRQDPGLGLRLIYFSYDVKMKEKGDIPEGYSVSREKKERFSLILESASTNQTSMYLCASSSHRTGELFFGEGSRLTVL.

V usage is TRBV10-3 and J usage is TRBJ2-7; TRBD1 or TRBD2 may be the D gene (5 bases each). This CDR3 has 17 residues. Trimming took off 2 bases at V and 2 bases at J, with 19 bases between the two ends. The V gene's germline CDR1 is ENHRY and CDR2 SYGVKD. The CDR3 sequence: CAISEPPDRDPPYEQYF. The CDR3 nucleotides read TGTGCCATCAGTGAGCCCCCTGACCGGGACCCACCCTACGAGCAGTACTTC.

This clonotype was seen more than once but under ten times. A junction end diverges from the germline sequence, so it may reflect a read error. V usage is TRBV20-1 and J usage is TRBJ2-7, with D unclear. CDR3 length: 14 residues. Per germline, CDR1 DFQATT and CDR2 SNEGSKA (reference sequence). CDR3: CSAGPLGPSYEQCF. CDR3 in DNA: TGCAGTGCTGGTCCGCTGGGTCCCTCCTACGAGCAGTGCTTC.

This clonotype appeared many times. The chain employs TRBV5-1 and TRBJ2-7; D may correspond to TRBD1 or TRBD2 (5 bases each). Trimming removed 0 bases at V and 7 bases at J, with 14 bases between. This CDR3 has 14 residues. The germline V gene has CDR1 SGHRS and CDR2 YFSETQ. The CDR3: CASSLEGTPLEQYF. CDR3 bases: TGCGCCAGCAGCTTGGAAGGGACCCCCCTGGAGCAGTACTTC.

J is TRBJ2-4 and V is TRBV10-3; weak D call: TRBD1 (6 bases). Trimming cost V 3 bases and J 0 bases, with 15 bases left between them. Germline assignment: CDR1 ENHRY and CDR2 SYGVKD. The CDR3 sequence is 17 residues long. CDR3: CAISDPSRGLAKNIQYF. Written as DNA, the CDR3 is TGTGCCATCAGTGACCCGTCCAGGGGTCTAGCCAAAAACATTCAGTACTTC.

This clonotype was counted ten times or more. The rearrangement links TRBV2 to TRBJ1-5, with a tentative D call TRBD1 (6 bases). Per the germline V gene, CDR1 is SNHLY and CDR2 is FYNNEI. The CDR3 runs 16 residues. V lost 0 bases and J lost 5, with 14 bases in between. The chain's CDR3 is CASSEALQGTDQPQHF. CDR3 sequence (DNA): TGTGCCAGCAGTGAAGCGCTTCAGGGGACTGATCAGCCCCAGCATTTT.

About this clonotype itself: At one end the junction does not follow the germline gene, possibly because of a read error. The CDR3 DNA reads as TGTGCCAGCATTGAACTCAGAGGAGGGGACACTGAAGCTTTCTTT. It yields the protein CASIELRGGDTEAFF. The V gene is TRBV25-1, the J gene TRBJ1-1, with D maybe TRBD1 (5 bases). Germline-derived CDR1 and CDR2 are MGHDK and SYGVNS. The CDR3 length is 15 residues.

Here the CDR3 DNA reads TGTGCCAGCAGCTTAGAGGGTGGGAGCGGGAGGGCAGGTAGTAAGTTCTTC. It encodes CASSLEGGSGRAGSKFF. J is TRBJ2-1 and V is TRBV7-8, with 10 nucleotides matching TRBD2. Trimming cost V 1 base and J 14 bases; bases outside gene matches: 17. The CDR3 covers 17 residues. Germline V gene lookup returns CDR1 SGHVS and CDR2 FQNEAQ.